This TCR beta chain is drawn from a study of shared clonotypes between healthy human individuals. Regarding the study as a whole: The authors expected sequencing depth to affect clonotype sharing among donors.

V lost 2 bases and J lost 4, with 11 bases in between. The V gene's germline CDR1 is MGHRA and CDR2 YSYEKL. The CDR3 runs 14 residues. The run depth of the assay was deep. Authors' methods: From ImmunoSEQ came sequences covering only the junction and carrying no quality scores, so filtering differed. Only in-frame clones appear in the TCRdb table, and some are missing; sequencing was by immunoSEQ multiplex PCR. For V, J and clone size, that table is used; D and trimming come from the DNA. The sample yields approximately 500,000 clones, 81% seen once. This clone was detected a few times. Its specificity is unknown. One base away lies a much larger clone, so this may be a sequencing read error. The identical CDR3 is also encoded by other nucleotide sequences in the sample.

J is TRBJ2-5 and V is TRBV4-1, with TRBD2 as a possible D gene (6 bases). This sequence was found in a woman aged 40 to 50 in good health. Some clones in this sample may be carry-over from other donors' samples. Input material: PBMCs. In DNA, the CDR3 is TGCGCCAGCAGCCAACCTACTAGCAGAGAGACCCAGTACTTC. Its translation: CASSQPTSRETQYF.